The 15 T cell receptor beta chains reported below all come from one sample, sequenced in a study of identifying expanded T cells in peripheral blood. The protocol was immunoSEQ multiplex PCR, while the TCRdb copy is restricted to in-frame clones and leaves out a portion. Among more than 75,000 clones listed, approximately 91% were seen once. What was sequenced was blood. Source of these receptors: a person aged 18 to 69 in good health.

This clone was counted once. The chain couples TRBV6-1 to TRBJ2-7, with a weak D call TRBD1 (6 bases). This CDR3 has 14 residues. Between the trimmed V and J ends, which lost 2 bases and 0 bases, there was a span of 8 bases. The V gene's germline CDR1 is MNHNS and CDR2 SASEGT. In DNA form, the CDR3 reads TGTGCCAGCAGTGAAACAGGGCACTCCTACGAGCAGTACTTC. Amino acid sequence: CASSETGHSYEQYF.

This chain joins TRBV7-9 and TRBJ2-7, with D maybe TRBD2 (6 bases). CDR3 length: 15 amino acids. V was pared by 1 base and J by 1 base, with 11 bases between. The germline gives CDR1 SEHNR, CDR2 FQNEAQ (reference sequence). CDR3 in DNA: TGTGCCAGCAGCTTAGGGGGGGTCCTTTCCTACGAGCAGTACTTC. Translation: CASSLGGVLSYEQYF.

There are a few counts of this clone. The rearrangement uses TRBV30 and TRBJ2-1, with 13 bases matching TRBD2. The germline gives CDR1 GTSNPN, CDR2 SVGIG (reference sequence). This CDR3 is built from 15 residues. With V trimmed by 3 bases and J by 8 bases, 7 bases remained unmatched. Here the CDR3 reads CAWRSLGLAGDEQFF. Written as DNA, the CDR3 is TGTGCCTGGAGGTCCCTCGGACTAGCGGGAGATGAGCAGTTCTTC.

The V gene is TRBV11-3, the J gene TRBJ2-3, with 8 bases identical to TRBD1. CDR1 is SGHNT and CDR2 is YENEEA in the germline V gene. There are 15 residues in the CDR3. V was pared by 1 base and J by 2 bases, with 2 bases of the junction left unmatched. CDR3 bases: TGTGCCAGCAGCTTAGGGACAGGGCACACAGATACGCAGTATTTT. As protein: CASSLGTGHTDTQYF.

The rearrangement uses TRBV2 and TRBJ1-2; D remains ambiguous. V shed 6 bases and J shed 5 bases, with 7 bases lying between them. The CDR3 spans 11 residues. CDR1 and CDR2 from the germline V gene are SNHLY and FYNNEI. The DNA of the CDR3 is TGTGCCAGCAGGGGCGAGTATGGCTACACCTTC. Translated, it gives CASRGEYGYTF.

This clone was seen only once. The chain couples TRBV5-1 to TRBJ2-7; 7 positions match TRBD1. The V gene end was trimmed by 0 bases and the J gene end by 0 bases; junction bases not matched to a gene: 3. The CDR3 is 15 residues long. Germline V gives CDR1 SGHRS, CDR2 YFSETQ. The CDR3 DNA reads TGCGCCAGCAGCTTGGGGGACAGCCTCTCCTACGAGCAGTACTTC. Residues: CASSLGDSLSYEQYF.

This chain joins TRBV11-3 and TRBJ2-7; D is ambiguous. Germline V gene lookup returns CDR1 SGHNT and CDR2 YENEEA. V was shortened by 1 base and J by 3 bases, with 7 bases between the two germline ends. The CDR3 totals 13 residues. The CDR3 bases are TGTGCCAGCAGCTTAGGGCCAGTCTACGAGCAGTACTTC. Translated: CASSLGPVYEQYF.

The chain joins TRBV9 to TRBJ2-7; unclear D gene. In germline, CDR1 is SGDLS, CDR2 YYNGEE. The ends were cut back, 0 bases at V and 1 base at J, with 11 bases in the middle. This CDR3 has 15 amino acids. The DNA for the CDR3 is TGTGCCAGCAGCGTAGGTTTGGCAGCGTCCTACGAGCAGTACTTC. It yields the protein CASSVGLAASYEQYF. The entire variable domain, with the rest obtained from reference TRBV9 and TRBJ2-7, is as follows: DSGVTQTPKHLITATGQRVTLRCSPRSGDLSVYWYQQSLDQGLQFLIQYYNGEERAKGNILERFSAQQFPDLHSELNLSSLELGDSALYFCASSVGLAASYEQYFGPGTRLTVT.

The rearrangement uses TRBV29-1 and TRBJ2-6; D perhaps matches TRBD1 (5 bases). With 7 bases removed from V and 2 bases from J, the gap between germline ends came to 9 bases. Germline V gene sequence: CDR1 SQVTM, CDR2 ANQGSEA. This CDR3 has 13 amino acids. CDR3 DNA sequence: TGCAGCGCCCTCAGGGCTGGGGCCAACGTCCTGACTTTC. It codes for CSALRAGANVLTF. Full variable domain (missing parts from reference TRBV29-1 and TRBJ2-6): SAVISQKPSRDICQRGTSLTIQCQVDSQVTMMFWYRQQPGQSLTLIATANQGSEATYESGFVIDKFPISRPNLTFSTLTVSNMSPEDSSIYLCSALRAGANVLTFGAGSRLTVL.

The V gene is TRBV7-9, the J gene TRBJ2-7, with a tentative D call TRBD2 (6 bases). CDR3 length: 16 residues. Per the germline V gene, CDR1 is SEHNR and CDR2 is FQNEAQ (reference sequence). V dropped 2 bases and J dropped 0 bases, with 14 bases sitting between them. The CDR3 sequence: CASSLIPGESSYEQYF. The CDR3 nucleotides are TGTGCCAGCAGCTTAATCCCGGGGGAGAGCTCCTACGAGCAGTACTTC.

The chain has TRBV18 and TRBJ2-3, with 7 positions matching TRBD2. Germline V gene data show CDR1 as KGHSH and CDR2 as LQKENI. This CDR3 contains 13 residues. V lost 4 bases to trimming and J lost 6 bases; unmatched junction nucleotides: 4. As DNA, the CDR3 is TGTGCCAGCTCACAGCGGGATGGCGATACGCAGTATTTT. Its translation is CASSQRDGDTQYF.

This clone is medium-sized within its sample. The chain recombines TRBV6-5 with TRBJ2-5; 8 bases are shared with TRBD1. The germline V gene has CDR1 MNHEY and CDR2 SVGAGI. V was clipped by 0 bases and J by 4 bases; unmatched bases: 1. The CDR3 has 14 amino acids. The CDR3 nucleotides read TGTGCCAGCAGTTACTCCGGGACAGGAGAGACCCAGTACTTC. Amino acid sequence: CASSYSGTGETQYF.

This clone was seen just once. V usage is TRBV5-1 and J usage is TRBJ2-5; possible D gene TRBD2, 6 bases. This CDR3 spans 16 amino acids. V was shortened by 4 bases and J by 5 bases, with 21 bases between the two germline ends. The germline CDR1 and CDR2 sequences are SGHRS and YFSETQ. This CDR3 is CASSPGRASVEETQYF. DNA of the CDR3: TGCGCCAGCAGCCCCGGCCGGGCTAGCGTAGAGGAGACCCAGTACTTC.

J is TRBJ2-1 and V is TRBV4-1; no reliable D call. The CDR3 extends over 15 amino acids. Germline lookup yields CDR1 MGHRA and CDR2 YSYEKL. Trimming took off 4 bases at V and 0 bases at J, with 10 bases between the two ends. CDR3 nucleotides: TGCGCCAGCAGCCCCGTCGCCACCTCCTACAATGAGCAGTTCTTC. This encodes CASSPVATSYNEQFF.

This clone was seen just once. V gene TRBV29-1 combines with J gene TRBJ2-7; 8 bases are shared with TRBD1. Germline V lookup: CDR1 SQVTM, CDR2 ANQGSEA. V dropped 6 bases and J dropped 2; count of bases not matched to a gene: 6. The CDR3 has 13 amino acids. CDR3 amino acids: CSVVTGVTYEQYF. In DNA, the CDR3 is TGCAGCGTGGTGACAGGGGTCACCTACGAGCAGTACTTC.